This T cell receptor (beta chain) was found in a study of T-cell reconstitution after alpha-beta-depleted transplantation in children. General observations from the study: Surviving recipient T cells and thymic progenitors produced the high day-60 TCRbeta diversity seen in some patients. After one year, T-cell counts and TCRbeta diversity mostly came from new T cells. By about two months after transplant, alpha-beta T cells reportedly arose from several hundred graft clones that had expanded.

This clonotype was seen repeatedly, ten times or more. As yet, its antigen is unknown. Unique molecular identifiers were used to barcode this TCRbeta library. MiXCR was run by TCRdb on the PCR reads, yielding one entry per CDR3 protein. The profile shows fewer than 750,000 distinct CDR3 sequences, under 30% of them singletons. Trimming took off 4 bases at V and 6 bases at J, with 12 bases between the two ends. From germline, CDR1 is SQVTM and CDR2 ANQGSEA. CDR3 length: 12 amino acids. The sequence was obtained from a boy under three years old who had a stem cell transplant for acute myeloid leukemia, so the T cells may come from the graft donor. The material was PBMCs, mostly from graft donor cells, obtained 360 days after TCRalphabeta/CD19-depleted stem cell transplant. The chain links TRBV29-1 to TRBJ1-2, with D unclear. The CDR3 DNA reads as TGCAGCGTTGGGTCCTGGGCCGATGGCTACACCTTC. Its protein product is CSVGSWADGYTF.